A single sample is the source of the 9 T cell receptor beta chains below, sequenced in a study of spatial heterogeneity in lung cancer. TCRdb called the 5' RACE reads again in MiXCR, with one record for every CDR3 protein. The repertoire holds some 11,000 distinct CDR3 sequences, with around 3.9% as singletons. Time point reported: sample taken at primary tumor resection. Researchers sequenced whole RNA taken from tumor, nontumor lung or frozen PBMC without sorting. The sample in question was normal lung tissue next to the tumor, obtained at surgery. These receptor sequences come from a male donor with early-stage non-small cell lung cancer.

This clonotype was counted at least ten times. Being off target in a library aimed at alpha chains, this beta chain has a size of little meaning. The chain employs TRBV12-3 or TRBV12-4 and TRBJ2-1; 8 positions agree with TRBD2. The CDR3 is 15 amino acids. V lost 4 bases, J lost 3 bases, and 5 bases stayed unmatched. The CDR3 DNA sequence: TGTGCCAGCAGTTACCTAGCGGGTAACTACAATGAGCAGTTCTTC. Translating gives CASSYLAGNYNEQFF.

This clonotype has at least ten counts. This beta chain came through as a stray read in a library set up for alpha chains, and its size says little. CDR3 residues: CASSQLASSSYEQYF. The CDR3 coding sequence is TGCGCCAGCAGCCAACTAGCGTCGTCCTCCTACGAGCAGTACTTC. The chain employs TRBV4-1 and TRBJ2-7; D possibly corresponds to TRBD2 (6 bases). The germline V gene has CDR1 MGHRA and CDR2 YSYEKL. Deletions cut 2 bases from V and 0 bases from J, with 11 bases between. The CDR3 consists of 15 residues.

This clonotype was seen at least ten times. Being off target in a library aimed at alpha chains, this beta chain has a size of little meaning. The CDR3 sequence is CASSFNLGYEQYF. CDR3 sequence (DNA): TGTGCCAGCAGCTTCAACCTGGGGTACGAGCAGTACTTC. The chain is built from TRBV7-6 and TRBJ2-7; D is undetermined. The germline CDR1 and CDR2 sequences are SGHVS and FNYEAQ. V shed 3 bases and J shed 4 bases, with 10 bases lying between them. This CDR3 contains 13 residues.

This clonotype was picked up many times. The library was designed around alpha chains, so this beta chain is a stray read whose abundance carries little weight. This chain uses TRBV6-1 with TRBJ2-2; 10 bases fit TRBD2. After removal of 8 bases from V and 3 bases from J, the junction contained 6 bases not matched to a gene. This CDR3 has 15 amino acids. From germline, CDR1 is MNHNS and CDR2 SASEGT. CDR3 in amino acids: CASGSGRADTGELFF. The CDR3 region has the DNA TGTGCCAGCGGCAGCGGGAGGGCGGACACCGGGGAGCTGTTTTTT.

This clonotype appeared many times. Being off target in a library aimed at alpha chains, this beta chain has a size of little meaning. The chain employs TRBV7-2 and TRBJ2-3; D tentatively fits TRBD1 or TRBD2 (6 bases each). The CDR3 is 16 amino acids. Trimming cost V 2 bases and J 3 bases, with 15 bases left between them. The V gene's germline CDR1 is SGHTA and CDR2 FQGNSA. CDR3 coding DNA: TGTGCCAGCAGCTTACGTAGCAGGGGAGGTACAGATACGCAGTATTTT. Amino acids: CASSLRSRGGTDTQYF.

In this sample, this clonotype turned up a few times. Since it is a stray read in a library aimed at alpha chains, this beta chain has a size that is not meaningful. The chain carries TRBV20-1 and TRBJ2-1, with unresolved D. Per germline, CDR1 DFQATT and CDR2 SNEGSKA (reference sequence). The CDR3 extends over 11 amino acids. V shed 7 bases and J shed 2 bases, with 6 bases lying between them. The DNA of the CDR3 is TGCAGTGATTCACCCTACAATGAGCAGTTCTTC. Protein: CSDSPYNEQFF.

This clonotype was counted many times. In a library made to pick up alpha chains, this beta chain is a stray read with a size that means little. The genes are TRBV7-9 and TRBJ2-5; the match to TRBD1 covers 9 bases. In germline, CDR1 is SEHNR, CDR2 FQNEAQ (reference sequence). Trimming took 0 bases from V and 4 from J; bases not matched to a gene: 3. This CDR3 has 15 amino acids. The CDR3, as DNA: TGTGCCAGCAGCTTAGCGCTGACAGGGGGAGAGACCCAGTACTTC. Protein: CASSLALTGGETQYF.

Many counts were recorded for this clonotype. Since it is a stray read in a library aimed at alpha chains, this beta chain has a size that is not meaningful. In nucleotides, the CDR3 is TGTGCCAGTAGTATGAGGCGAGTTCCCCAAGAGACCCAGTACTTC. It encodes CASSMRRVPQETQYF. The rearrangement joins TRBV19 to TRBJ2-5, with unresolved D. There are 15 residues in the CDR3. CDR1 is LNHDA and CDR2 is SQIVND in the germline V gene (reference sequence). V was shortened by 3 bases and J by 1 base, with 12 bases between the two germline ends.

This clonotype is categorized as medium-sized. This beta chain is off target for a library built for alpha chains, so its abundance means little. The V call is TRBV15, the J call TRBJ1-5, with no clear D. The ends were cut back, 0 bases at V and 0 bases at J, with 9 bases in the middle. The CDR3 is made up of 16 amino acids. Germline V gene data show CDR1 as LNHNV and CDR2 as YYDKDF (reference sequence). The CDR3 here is CATSREAADSNQPQHF. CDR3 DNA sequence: TGTGCCACCAGCAGAGAGGCCGCAGATAGCAATCAGCCCCAGCATTTT.